This TCR beta chain was recovered during a study of blood T cell repertoires in COVID-19. Whole-study context: The origin of the acute and convalescent COVID-19 samples was the United States, Italy and Spain. Sample material is recorded as cDNA or gDNA derived from T cells, B-cell-depleted T cells, or PBMCs.

J gave up 2 bases and V 8 bases, and 3 bases lay outside the gene matches. This CDR3 spans 12 amino acids. CDR1 is MDHEN and CDR2 is SYDVKM in the germline V gene. How the authors handled the data: It was from reference gene primer amplification that nucleated cell counts were estimated. Method: immunoSEQ multiplex PCR; TCRdb's copy keeps in-frame clones and lacks some. V and J calls and clone size are those listed in that table; D and trimming were worked out from the DNA. The data contain about 130,000 clones, 75% to 90% of them seen just once; the ten biggest clones take up under 3.5%. Seattle's cohort entered during active infection and was followed longitudinally.

The V and J genes are TRBV28 and TRBJ2-7, with TRBD1 matching over 7 bases. The clonotype originates from a woman aged 80 or older with COVID-19, enrolled during active disease. The sequencing input was peripheral blood. This CDR3 reads CASGQVAYEQYF. CDR3 bases: TGTGCCAGCGGACAGGTCGCCTACGAGCAGTACTTC.